The TCR beta chain described here comes from a study of T-cell memory formation after mild COVID-19. The overall study: Most TCR clusters belonged to a single donor. General study results and limits: CD4+ bias marked clones expanding day 15 to 37, unlike balanced contracting clones. Pre-infection memory showed some responding clones, and this suggested that cross-reactive memory joined.

Each CDR3 protein gets one entry after TCRdb re-called the 5' RACE reads with MiXCR. The sample contains 350,000 or so distinct CDR3 sequences, 13% of which appear only once. The CDR3 sequence is 16 residues long. The ends lost 6 bases at V and 6 bases at J; junction bases unmatched: 12. Germline V gives CDR1 SGHRS, CDR2 YFSETQ. This clonotype was seen repeatedly, ten times or more. Its antigen remains unidentified. This sequence joins TRBV5-1 and TRBJ2-1; 10 bases line up with TRBD2. The TCR was taken from a man between 18 and 29 years old who had mild COVID-19 (a few samples of this study predate the infection). Cell type and time point are not known. The sequencing input was PBMCs or a T cell subset sorted from them (not recorded which). The CDR3 DNA is TGCGCCAGCACCCGAACCGGGACTAGCGCGTCCAATGAGCAGTTCTTC. It is translated as CASTRTGTSASNEQFF.